The entry below gives a single TCR beta chain sequence along with its context. This sample was taken from a study of cytomegalovirus exposure and HLA in healthy donors. Trimming took off 0 bases at V and 3 bases at J, with 17 bases between the two ends. This CDR3 contains 17 residues. The germline gives CDR1 MNHEY, CDR2 SMNVEV (reference sequence). Only in-frame clones appear in the TCRdb table, and some are missing; sequencing was by immunoSEQ multiplex PCR. This table has over 200,000 clones, roughly 88% appearing once. Sequenced input: PBMCs. This chain uses TRBV27 with TRBJ1-1; unclear D gene. This receptor was identified in a woman younger than 30 in good health and CMV-seronegative. CDR3 amino acids: CASSLSITAKRDTEAFF. The CDR3 DNA reads TGTGCCAGCAGTTTATCGATAACGGCCAAGAGGGACACTGAAGCTTTCTTT.